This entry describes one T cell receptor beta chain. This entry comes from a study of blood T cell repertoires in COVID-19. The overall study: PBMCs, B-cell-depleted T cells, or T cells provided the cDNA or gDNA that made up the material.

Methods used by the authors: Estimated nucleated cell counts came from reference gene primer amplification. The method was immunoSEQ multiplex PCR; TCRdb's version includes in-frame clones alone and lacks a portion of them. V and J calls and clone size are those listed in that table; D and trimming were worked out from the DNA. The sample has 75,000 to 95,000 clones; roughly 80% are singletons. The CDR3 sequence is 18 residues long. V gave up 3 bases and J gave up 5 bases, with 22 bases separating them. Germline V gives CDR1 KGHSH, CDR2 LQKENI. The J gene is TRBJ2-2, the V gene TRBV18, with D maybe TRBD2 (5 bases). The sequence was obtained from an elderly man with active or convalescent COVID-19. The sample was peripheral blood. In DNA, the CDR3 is TGTGCCAGCTCACCGATTCTCAGTGGGAGTGTTAGGACCGGGGAGCTGTTTTTT. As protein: CASSPILSGSVRTGELFF.